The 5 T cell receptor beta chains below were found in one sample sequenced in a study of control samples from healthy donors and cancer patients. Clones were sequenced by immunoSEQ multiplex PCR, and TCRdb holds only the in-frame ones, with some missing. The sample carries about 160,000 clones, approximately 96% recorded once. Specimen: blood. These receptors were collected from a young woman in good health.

CDR3 coding DNA: TGTGCCACAACAACGGGGGCCAGCTATAATTCACCCCTCCACTTT. This translates into CATTTGASYNSPLHF. The J gene is TRBJ1-6, the V gene TRBV28; D possibly corresponds to TRBD1 (6 bases). Trimming shortened V by 10 bases and J by 3 bases, and 16 bases separated the two germline ends. Germline assignment: CDR1 MDHEN and CDR2 SYDVKM. The CDR3 has 15 residues.

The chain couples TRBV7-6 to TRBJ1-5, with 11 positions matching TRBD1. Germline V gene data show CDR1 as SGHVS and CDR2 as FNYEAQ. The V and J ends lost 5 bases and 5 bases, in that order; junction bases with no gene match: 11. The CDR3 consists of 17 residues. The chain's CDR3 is CASSRDSGDRGDQPQHF. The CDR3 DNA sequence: TGTGCCAGCAGCAGAGATTCCGGGGACAGGGGGGATCAGCCCCAGCATTTT.

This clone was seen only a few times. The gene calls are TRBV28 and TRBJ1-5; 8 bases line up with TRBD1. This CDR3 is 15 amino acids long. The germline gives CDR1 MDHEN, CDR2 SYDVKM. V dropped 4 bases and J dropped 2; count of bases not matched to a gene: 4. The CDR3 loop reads CASSSDRDGNQPQHF. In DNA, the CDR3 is TGTGCCAGCAGTTCGGACAGGGACGGCAATCAGCCCCAGCATTTT.

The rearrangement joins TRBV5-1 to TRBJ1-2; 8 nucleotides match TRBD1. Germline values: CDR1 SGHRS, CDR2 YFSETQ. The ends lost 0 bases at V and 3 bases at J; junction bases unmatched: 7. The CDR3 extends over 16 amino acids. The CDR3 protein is CASSLAGGGEYYGYTF. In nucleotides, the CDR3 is TGCGCCAGCAGCTTGGCAGGGGGCGGTGAATACTATGGCTACACCTTC.

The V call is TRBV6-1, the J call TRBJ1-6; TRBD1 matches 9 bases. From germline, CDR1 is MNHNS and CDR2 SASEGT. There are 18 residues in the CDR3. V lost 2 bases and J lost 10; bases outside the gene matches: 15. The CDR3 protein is CASSEWRQGVRGISPLHF. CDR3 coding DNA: TGTGCCAGCAGTGAATGGCGACAGGGGGTTAGAGGTATATCACCCCTCCACTTT.